What follows describes a single TCR beta chain. This likely traces to a read error, being one base from a far larger clone. Time point noted: newly diagnosed GD, antithyroid drugs for less than 3 months. From RNA extracted from PBMCs, the TCR library was made. The CDR3 extends over 16 amino acids. CDR1 MNHGY and CDR2 SAAAGT come from the germline V gene. The data derive from a study of regulatory T cells in long-lasting Graves disease. HTBI primers from iRepertoire and Arm-PCR of CDR3 regions yielded the TCR beta libraries. MiXCR, applied by TCRdb to the multiplex PCR reads, yields one record per CDR3 protein. Among hundreds of thousands of distinct CDR3 sequences, around 15% were seen once, and the ten largest hold roughly 10%. The sample also formed part of further work on T cells in Graves' hyperthyroidism and ophthalmopathy.

The chain couples TRBV6-8 to TRBJ1-6; 10 bases fit TRBD1. The receptor was isolated from a woman aged 30 to 39 with Graves disease. Material: peripheral blood mononuclear cells (PBMCs), obtained at new diagnosis, from a patient treated with antithyroid drugs. The CDR3: CAGSPRDRGYNSPLHF. CDR3 DNA sequence: TGTGCCGGCAGTCCCCGGGACAGGGGATATAATTCACCCCTCCACTTT.